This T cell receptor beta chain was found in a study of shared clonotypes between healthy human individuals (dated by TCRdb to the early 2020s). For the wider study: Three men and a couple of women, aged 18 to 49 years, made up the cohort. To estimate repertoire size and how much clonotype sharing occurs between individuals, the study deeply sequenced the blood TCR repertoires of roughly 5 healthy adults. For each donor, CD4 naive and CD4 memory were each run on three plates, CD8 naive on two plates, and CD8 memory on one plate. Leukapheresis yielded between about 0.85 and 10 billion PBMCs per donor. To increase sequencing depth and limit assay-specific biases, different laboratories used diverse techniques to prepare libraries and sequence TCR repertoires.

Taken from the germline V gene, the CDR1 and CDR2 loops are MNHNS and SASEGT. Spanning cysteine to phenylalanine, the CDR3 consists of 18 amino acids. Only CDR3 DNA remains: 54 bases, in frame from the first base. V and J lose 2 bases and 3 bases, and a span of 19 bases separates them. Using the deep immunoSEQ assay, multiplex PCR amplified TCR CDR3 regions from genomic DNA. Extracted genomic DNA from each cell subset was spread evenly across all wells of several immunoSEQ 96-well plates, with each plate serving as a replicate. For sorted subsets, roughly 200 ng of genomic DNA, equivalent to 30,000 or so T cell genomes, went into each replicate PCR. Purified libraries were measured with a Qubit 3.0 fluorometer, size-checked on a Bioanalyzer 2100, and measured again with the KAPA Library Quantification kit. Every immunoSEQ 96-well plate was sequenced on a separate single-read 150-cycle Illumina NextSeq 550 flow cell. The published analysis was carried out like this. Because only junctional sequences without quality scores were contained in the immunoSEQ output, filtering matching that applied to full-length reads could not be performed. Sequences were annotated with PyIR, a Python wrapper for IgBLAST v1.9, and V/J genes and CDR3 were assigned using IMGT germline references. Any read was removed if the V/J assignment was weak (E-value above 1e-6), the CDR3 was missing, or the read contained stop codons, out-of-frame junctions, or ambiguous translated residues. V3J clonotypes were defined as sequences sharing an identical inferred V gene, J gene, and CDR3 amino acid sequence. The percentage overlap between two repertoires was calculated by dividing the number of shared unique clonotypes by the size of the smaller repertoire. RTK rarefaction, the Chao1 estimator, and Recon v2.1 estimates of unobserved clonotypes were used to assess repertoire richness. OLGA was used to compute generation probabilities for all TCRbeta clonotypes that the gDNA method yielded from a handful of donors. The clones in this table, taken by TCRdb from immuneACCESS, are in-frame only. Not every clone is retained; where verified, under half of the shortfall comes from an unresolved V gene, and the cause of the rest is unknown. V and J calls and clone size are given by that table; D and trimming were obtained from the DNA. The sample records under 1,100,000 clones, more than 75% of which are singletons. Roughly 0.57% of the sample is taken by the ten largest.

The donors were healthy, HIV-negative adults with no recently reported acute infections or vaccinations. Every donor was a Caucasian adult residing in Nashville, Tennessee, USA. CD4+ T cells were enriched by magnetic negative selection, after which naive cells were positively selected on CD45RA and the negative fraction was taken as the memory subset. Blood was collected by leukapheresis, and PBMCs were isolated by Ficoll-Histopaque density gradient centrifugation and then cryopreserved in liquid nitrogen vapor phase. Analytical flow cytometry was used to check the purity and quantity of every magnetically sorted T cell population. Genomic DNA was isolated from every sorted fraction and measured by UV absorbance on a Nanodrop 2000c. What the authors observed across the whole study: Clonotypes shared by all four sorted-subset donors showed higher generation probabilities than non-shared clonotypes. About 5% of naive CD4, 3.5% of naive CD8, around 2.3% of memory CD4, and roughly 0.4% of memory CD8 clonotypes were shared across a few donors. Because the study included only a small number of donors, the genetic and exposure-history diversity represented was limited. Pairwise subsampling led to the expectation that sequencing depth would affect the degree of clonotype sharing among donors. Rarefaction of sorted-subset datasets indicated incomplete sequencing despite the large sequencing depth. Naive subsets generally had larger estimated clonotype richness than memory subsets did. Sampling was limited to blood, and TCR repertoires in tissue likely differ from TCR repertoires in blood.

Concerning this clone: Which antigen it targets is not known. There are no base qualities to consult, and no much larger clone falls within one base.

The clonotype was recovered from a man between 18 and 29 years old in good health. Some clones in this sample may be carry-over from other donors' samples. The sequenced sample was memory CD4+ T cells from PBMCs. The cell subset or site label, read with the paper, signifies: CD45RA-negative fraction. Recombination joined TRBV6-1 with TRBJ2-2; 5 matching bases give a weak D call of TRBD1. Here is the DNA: TGTGCCAGCAGTGAAAGTATTTGGCAGGGCTACGACACCGGGGAGCTGTTTTTT. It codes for CASSESIWQGYDTGELFF.